This T cell receptor beta chain was obtained from a study of blood T cell repertoires in COVID-19. Germline CDR1 SGHDT, CDR2 YYEEEE. CDR3 length: 16 amino acids. V dropped 4 bases and J dropped 7; count of bases not matched to a gene: 13. The method was immunoSEQ multiplex PCR; TCRdb's version includes in-frame clones alone and lacks a portion of them. Of over 75,000 clones in the sample, roughly 83% are singletons; the top ten hold approximately 10%. This TCR came from a human donor in a cohort sampled during active COVID-19. The sequenced sample was peripheral blood. The V call is TRBV5-6, the J call TRBJ2-3; 9 bases are shared with TRBD1. CDR3 region: CASSRYRGLFGNTQYF. The DNA of the CDR3 is TGTGCCAGCAGCCGCTACAGGGGGCTCTTCGGCAATACGCAGTATTTT. Supplemented by reference TRBV5-6 and TRBJ2-3, the full variable domain reads DAGVTQSPTHLIKTRGQQVTLRCSPKSGHDTVSWYQQALGQGPQFIFQYYEEEERQRGNFPDRFSGHQFPNYSSELNVNALLLGDSALYLCASSRYRGLFGNTQYFGPGTRLTVL.